This record concerns one T cell receptor (beta chain) sequence. Its antigen is unidentified. This sample was included in a study of T cell repertoires and HLA-DP antigens. Background on the study: Transduced HeLa cells presented HLA-DP to CD4+ T cells. Whole-study results and caveats: Pre-culture clonality, approximately 0.04, was far below sorted CD137+ clonality of roughly 0.42.

The CDR3 length is 16 residues. The ends lost 4 bases at V and 4 bases at J; junction bases unmatched: 6. Germline V gene lookup returns CDR1 SEHNR and CDR2 FQNEAQ (reference sequence). The PCR primers covered 54 TRBV and 13 TRBJ segments. Pre-culture CD4+ samples were sequenced deeply, targeting more than 150,000 T cell genomes. TCRdb's table, derived via immunoSEQ multiplex PCR, lists solely in-frame clones and lacks some. Here the sample spans over 60,000 clones, roughly 78% being singletons. The sample comprised CD4+ T cells from PBMCs. This receptor was taken from a man between 60 and 70 years old in good health and CMV-seronegative. The chain is built from TRBV7-9 and TRBJ2-1, with TRBD2 identical over 11 bases. CDR3 residues: CASSSTTSGTYNEQFF. CDR3 coding DNA: TGTGCCAGCAGCTCAACGACTAGCGGGACTTACAATGAGCAGTTCTTC.